A single sample is the source of the 19 T cell receptor beta chains below, sequenced in a study of cytomegalovirus exposure and HLA in healthy donors. Amplification used 60 Vbeta primers and 13 Jbeta primers. Here immunoSEQ multiplex PCR was the method, and the copy in TCRdb shows in-frame clones only, minus some. Among 50,000 to 55,000 clones listed, around three quarters were seen once. The sequenced material came from PBMCs. The receptors derive from a woman aged 45 to 65 in good health and CMV-seropositive.

The chain combines TRBV7-9 with TRBJ1-1; D ambiguous. The CDR3 sequence is 14 residues long. Germline V gives CDR1 SEHNR, CDR2 FQNEAQ (reference sequence). V lost 3 bases and J 0 bases, leaving 8 bases between the germline ends. The CDR3 sequence is CASSFRGVNTEAFF. The CDR3 coding sequence is TGTGCCAGCAGCTTTCGGGGAGTGAACACTGAAGCTTTCTTT. Based on the CDR3 plus reference TRBV7-9 and TRBJ1-1, the full variable domain is DTGVSQNPRHKITKRGQNVTFRCDPISEHNRLYWYRQTLGQGPEFLTYFQNEAQLEKSRLLSDRFSAERPKGSFSTLEIQRTEQGDSAMYLCASSFRGVNTEAFFGQGTRLTVV.

The chain combines TRBV18 with TRBJ2-1; TRBD2 agrees at 7 bases. The V gene end was trimmed by 6 bases and the J gene end by 0 bases; junction bases not matched to a gene: 8. The CDR3 has 16 amino acids. CDR1 KGHSH and CDR2 LQKENI come from the germline V gene. CDR3 in DNA: TGTGCCAGCTCCCCGGGACTACCGATCTCCTACAATGAGCAGTTCTTC. Its translation is CASSPGLPISYNEQFF. The whole variable domain, remainder taken from reference TRBV18 and TRBJ2-1, is NAGVMQNPRHLVRRRGQEARLRCSPMKGHSHVYWYRQLPEEGLKFMVYLQKENIIDESGMPKERFSAEFPKEGPSILRIQQVVRGDSAAYFCASSPGLPISYNEQFFGPGTRLTVL.

The CDR3 coding sequence is TGTGCCAGCAGCTTAATGATGAGGGTGAGAAACACCGGGGAGCTGTTTTTT. Protein sequence: CASSLMMRVRNTGELFF. This chain uses TRBV11-2 with TRBJ2-2; maybe TRBD2 (5 bases). The V end lost 2 bases, the J end lost 2 bases, and 15 bases lay between the germline ends. CDR1 is SGHAT, CDR2 FQNNGV, per germline. The CDR3 loop spans 17 amino acids.

The gene calls are TRBV19 and TRBJ2-7; 7 bases map to TRBD2. The CDR3 loop spans 15 amino acids. Germline loops: CDR1 LNHDA, CDR2 SQIVND (reference sequence). Losses at the gene ends were 2 bases for V and 5 bases for J; bases not matched to a gene: 9. DNA for the CDR3: TGTGCCAGTAGTATAAGGGGAGCGGGATTCGACGAGCAGTACTTC. Protein sequence: CASSIRGAGFDEQYF.

The V gene is TRBV5-1, the J gene TRBJ1-1; 7 positions agree with TRBD1. This CDR3 has 16 amino acids. Per the germline V gene, CDR1 is SGHRS and CDR2 is YFSETQ. V gave up 0 bases and J gave up 1 base; unmatched junction bases: 6. CDR3 nucleotides: TGCGCCAGCAGCTTGGAGTCAAACAGGGGGAACACTGAAGCTTTCTTT. Translating gives CASSLESNRGNTEAFF. Looking up the rest from reference TRBV5-1 and TRBJ1-1 gives the full variable domain: KAGVTQTPRYLIKTRGQQVTLSCSPISGHRSVSWYQQTPGQGLQFLFEYFSETQRNKGNFPGRFSGRQFSNSRSEMNVSTLELGDSALYLCASSLESNRGNTEAFFGQGTRLTVV.

The chain is built from TRBV9 and TRBJ2-7; 9 positions agree with TRBD1. The V gene's germline CDR1 is SGDLS and CDR2 YYNGEE. The CDR3 extends over 14 amino acids. V gave up 0 bases and J gave up 9 bases; unmatched junction bases: 7. The CDR3 reads CASSVGVRTGVQYF. CDR3 DNA sequence: TGTGCCAGCAGCGTAGGGGTGAGGACAGGGGTGCAGTACTTC.

CDR3 loop: CASTRGVSSYGYTF. The CDR3 DNA reads as TGTGCCAGCACCAGGGGAGTCTCTAGCTATGGCTACACCTTC. The chain has TRBV6-6 and TRBJ1-2; D perhaps matches TRBD1 (6 bases). CDR1 is MNHNY and CDR2 is SVGAGI in the germline V gene (reference sequence). The V and J ends lost 7 bases and 4 bases respectively, with 16 bases between them. This CDR3 spans 14 amino acids.

The chain combines TRBV2 with TRBJ1-3, with D tentatively TRBD1 (5 bases). CDR1 and CDR2 from the germline V gene are SNHLY and FYNNEI. V lost 7 bases, J lost 4 bases, and 14 bases lay in between. The CDR3 totals 14 residues. The CDR3 sequence: CASTVDRNGNTIYF. The DNA of the CDR3 is TGTGCCAGCACGGTTGACAGAAACGGAAACACCATATATTTT.

The genes are TRBV4-2 and TRBJ2-7; tentative D call: TRBD2 (6 bases). The CDR3 spans 18 residues. The V gene lost 0 bases and the J gene lost 2 bases, with 20 bases spanning the gap. Germline-derived CDR1 and CDR2 are LGHNA and YNFKEQ. CDR3 DNA: TGTGCCAGCAGCCAAGAGGGGTTAGACAGCGGGTTTACCTACGAGCAGTACTTC. Its translation: CASSQEGLDSGFTYEQYF.

The genes are TRBV10-3 and TRBJ2-7; 7 bases are shared with TRBD1. V dropped 6 bases and J dropped 4; count of bases not matched to a gene: 3. Germline CDR1 and CDR2: ENHRY and SYGVKD. The CDR3 has 12 residues. Here the CDR3 DNA reads TGTGCCATCAGAGAACAGGGGTACGAGCAGTACTTC. It codes for CAIREQGYEQYF.

The V call is TRBV7-2, the J call TRBJ2-1; TRBD2 matches 7 bases. Germline V CDR1 and CDR2: SGHTA, FQGNSA. V dropped 5 bases and J dropped 5; count of bases not matched to a gene: 12. There are 16 residues in the CDR3. The CDR3 region has the DNA TGTGCCAGCAGCCTCCCCTTGGCGGGAGTAAACAATGAGCAGTTCTTC. Its protein is CASSLPLAGVNNEQFF.

This chain links TRBV15 with TRBJ2-1; 9 nucleotides match TRBD2. Unmatched junction bases numbered 16, after V lost 3 bases and J lost 7 bases. The CDR3 loop spans 18 amino acids. CDR1 is LNHNV, CDR2 YYDKDF, per germline (reference sequence). This CDR3 is CATSSNFGAGGPSNEQFF. The CDR3 DNA follows: TGTGCCACCAGCAGTAACTTCGGAGCGGGGGGCCCCTCGAATGAGCAGTTCTTC. Looking up the rest from reference TRBV15 and TRBJ2-1 gives the full variable domain: DAMVIQNPRYQVTQFGKPVTLSCSQTLNHNVMYWYQQKSSQAPKLLFHYYDKDFNNEADTPDNFQSRRPNTSFCFLDIRSPGLGDTAMYLCATSSNFGAGGPSNEQFFGPGTRLTVL.

The chain links TRBV4-1 to TRBJ2-1; no definite D call. The CDR3 loop spans 15 amino acids. V lost 1 base and J 0 bases, leaving 7 bases between the germline ends. Per germline, CDR1 MGHRA and CDR2 YSYEKL. DNA for the CDR3: TGCGCCAGCAGCCAAGGATGGAGCTCCTACAATGAGCAGTTCTTC. It yields the protein CASSQGWSSYNEQFF.

The chain is built from TRBV15 and TRBJ2-1; 8 bases match TRBD2. The germline V gene encodes CDR1 LNHNV and CDR2 YYDKDF (reference sequence). There are 14 residues in the CDR3. V shed 5 bases, J shed 7 bases, and the junction held 7 bases outside the gene matches. The CDR3 DNA follows: TGTGCCACCAGCCACAGCGGGAGAAGGAATGAGCAGTTCTTC. As protein: CATSHSGRRNEQFF.

This clone was recorded many times. V and J are TRBV19 and TRBJ2-1, with TRBD2 identical over 11 bases. Per germline, CDR1 LNHDA and CDR2 SQIVND (reference sequence). The V and J ends lost 7 bases and 8 bases, in that order; junction bases with no gene match: 10. The CDR3 runs to 15 residues. Here the CDR3 DNA reads TGTGCCAGTAACTCCTTAGCGGGAGGGGACGATGAGCAGTTCTTC. This codes for CASNSLAGGDDEQFF.

The J gene is TRBJ2-3, the V gene TRBV7-3; weak D call: TRBD2 (6 bases). V lost 0 bases to trimming and J lost 0 bases, with 7 bases between them. Germline V lookup: CDR1 SGHTA, CDR2 FQGTGA. The CDR3 runs 15 residues. The CDR3 loop is CASSLTRGSTDTQYF. The CDR3, as DNA: TGTGCCAGCAGCTTAACGCGGGGAAGCACAGATACGCAGTATTTT.

The chain is built from TRBV5-1 and TRBJ2-5; a possible D gene is TRBD1 (6 bases). Trimming removed 3 bases from V and 9 bases from J, with 33 bases in between. The germline CDR1 and CDR2 sequences are SGHRS and YFSETQ. The CDR3 length is 19 residues. DNA for the CDR3: TGCGCCAGCAGCTCCCGACCCTCTTCGGTGGGGGCCCAGACCGGGGCCCAGTACTTC. Translating it yields CASSSRPSSVGAQTGAQYF.

V is TRBV7-3 and J is TRBJ2-1; 10 nucleotides agree with TRBD2. The CDR3 covers 16 residues. Germline values: CDR1 SGHTA, CDR2 FQGTGA. V was pared by 1 base and J by 10 bases, with 10 bases of the junction left unmatched. CDR3 region: CASSLRASGSGGEQFF. Here the CDR3 DNA reads TGTGCCAGCAGCTTAAGGGCTAGCGGGAGTGGAGGGGAGCAGTTCTTC.

J is TRBJ2-7 and V is TRBV7-3; TRBD2 aligns across 7 bases. V lost 0 bases and J lost 7; bases outside the gene matches: 12. The CDR3 runs to 16 residues. CDR1 is SGHTA and CDR2 is FQGTGA in the germline V gene. CDR3 loop: CASSLTPVGGSNEQYF. The CDR3 DNA reads as TGTGCCAGCAGCTTAACCCCCGTGGGCGGGAGTAATGAGCAGTACTTC.